The 19 T cell receptor beta chains presented below share a single source sample, sequenced in a study of tumor and adjacent non-tumor tissue in lung cancer. TCRbeta libraries were built with three rounds of nested PCR, modified from ARM-PCR. From the multiplex PCR reads, TCRdb called clonotypes with MiXCR, one entry per CDR3 protein. The sample consists of around 120,000 distinct CDR3 sequences, about 66% of them appearing once. This sample's RNA came from whole unsorted tissue. Sequences were obtained from lung tumor tissue. These receptors were taken from a man between 25 and 39 years old with non-small cell lung cancer.

This clonotype occurred a few times. As the CDR3 is not closed by the conserved phenylalanine or tryptophan, this likely results from a read error. The chain joins TRBV12-3 or TRBV12-4 to TRBJ1-1; no clear D. Trimming removed 2 bases at V and 1 base at J, with 5 bases between. The CDR3 totals 13 residues. CDR3 in DNA: TGTGCCAGCAGTTTACGAGGGAACACTGAAGCTTTCCTT. Translated, it gives CASSLRGNTEAFL.

This clonotype has only one observation. This could be a read error, since a much larger clone is one nucleotide away. The genes are TRBV6-2 or TRBV6-3 and TRBJ2-1, with D unresolved. Germline V lookup: CDR1 MNHEY, CDR2 SVGEGT. This CDR3 contains 15 residues. Trimming took off 5 bases at V and 3 bases at J, with 14 bases between the two ends. CDR3 nucleotide sequence: TGTGCCAGCAGTGTGGCACAGACGTTCTACAATGAGCAGTTCTTC. It yields the protein CASSVAQTFYNEQFF.

With respect to this clonotype: One junction end does not reproduce the germline sequence, and a read error may be involved. This chain joins TRBV6-5 and TRBJ1-2, with no clear D. Germline lookup yields CDR1 MNHEY and CDR2 SVGAGI. The CDR3 length is 13 residues. CDR3 loop: CPSRSREDYGYIF. As DNA, the CDR3 is TGTCCCAGCCGTTCCCGGGAGGACTATGGCTACATCTTC.

Details on this clonotype: One end of the junction varies from germline; a read error may be responsible. The rearrangement links TRBV7-2 to TRBJ1-5; D unresolved. Germline loops: CDR1 SGHTA, CDR2 FQGNSA. This CDR3 comprises 14 residues. The CDR3 DNA follows: TGTGCCAGCAGCTTATTCCGGGTTGATCAGTCCCAGCATTTT. This encodes CASSLFRVDQSQHF.

This chain connects TRBV10-3 to TRBJ2-5, with D perhaps assigned TRBD1 or TRBD2 (5 bases each). Deletions cut 3 bases from V and 7 bases from J, with 18 bases between. The CDR3 totals 15 residues. Germline loops: CDR1 ENHRY, CDR2 SYGVKD. In DNA form, the CDR3 reads TGTGCCATCAGTGAAACGACAGAGGGCTCAGTGACCCAGTACTTC. Protein: CAISETTEGSVTQYF.

This clonotype appeared many times. This sequence joins TRBV4-3 and TRBJ2-3; 11 bases fit TRBD2. Germline loops: CDR1 LGHNA, CDR2 YSLEER. The CDR3 contains 16 residues. V gave up 5 bases and J gave up 4 bases; unmatched junction bases: 8. CDR3 nucleotides: TGCGCCAGCAGCTTCCAGACTAGCGGGGTCTCAGATACGCAGTATTTT. This sequence encodes CASSFQTSGVSDTQYF.

In the case of this clonotype: One junction end disagrees with the germline gene, perhaps due to a read error. This chain joins TRBV6-2 or TRBV6-3 and TRBJ2-1; D unclear. The germline CDR1 and CDR2 sequences are MNHEY and SVGEGT. The CDR3 extends over 12 amino acids. CDR3 amino acids: CATVRSLGEQLF. CDR3 DNA sequence: TGTGCCACCGTACGATCGTTAGGTGAGCAGCTCTTC.

A remark on this clonotype: A much larger clone is a single base away; this may be a read error. V gene TRBV6-5 combines with J gene TRBJ2-1, with 11 positions matching TRBD2. This CDR3 has 16 residues. From germline, CDR1 is MNHEY and CDR2 SVGAGI. The J segment lost 4 bases and the V segment lost 2 bases, leaving 4 bases of the junction unmatched. The CDR3 DNA reads as TGTGCCAGCAGTTACAGTAGCGGGAGGGATTACAATGAGCAGTTCTTC. Amino acid sequence: CASSYSSGRDYNEQFF.

With respect to this clonotype: As the CDR3 is not closed by the conserved phenylalanine or tryptophan, this likely results from a read error. V and J are TRBV29-1 and TRBJ2-7; tentatively, D is TRBD1 (5 bases). Germline CDR1 is SQVTM and CDR2 is ANQGSEA. This CDR3 has 11 residues. The V gene lost 6 bases and the J gene lost 5 bases, with 11 bases spanning the gap. The CDR3 nucleotides read TGCAGCGTATACCAGGGCGACGAGCAGTACTCC. It encodes CSVYQGDEQYS.

Regarding this clonotype: A read error is possible here, since a much larger clone lies one base away. The chain carries TRBV12-3 or TRBV12-4 and TRBJ2-2; the match to TRBD1 covers 9 bases. The CDR3 length is 15 residues. CDR3 region: CASSRTGANTGELLF. In nucleotides, the CDR3 is TGTGCCAGCAGCAGGACAGGGGCCAACACCGGGGAGCTGTTATTT.

About this clonotype itself: A read error may be the cause here, since a much bigger clone is one base away. The genes are TRBV6-5 and TRBJ1-3; 7 nucleotides match TRBD1. J gave up 1 base and V 7 bases, and 7 bases lay outside the gene matches. The CDR3 runs 15 residues. Germline V gene sequence: CDR1 MNHEY, CDR2 SVGAGI. In DNA, the CDR3 is TGTGCCAGCACCGAGGGGGCCTTATCTGGAAACACCATATATTTT. As protein: CASTEGALSGNTIYF.

The genes are TRBV30 and TRBJ2-3; the D is unclear. Germline V gene sequence: CDR1 GTSNPN, CDR2 SVGIG (reference sequence). Between the trimmed V and J ends, which lost 0 bases and 0 bases, there was a span of 10 bases. CDR3 length: 15 amino acids. The CDR3 region has the DNA TGTGCCTGGAGTGTACTTTGGGCCAGCACAGATACGCAGTATTTT. Its translation: CAWSVLWASTDTQYF.

The chain combines TRBV19 with TRBJ2-1; 9 bases fit TRBD2. CDR1 is LNHDA and CDR2 is SQIVND in the germline V gene (reference sequence). V trimming: 5 bases; J trimming: 7 bases; junction bases outside the gene matches: 12. This CDR3 contains 16 residues. The CDR3 region is CASSRPPQTSGNEQFF. The DNA for the CDR3 is TGTGCCAGTAGTCGCCCGCCCCAGACTAGCGGAAATGAGCAGTTCTTC. The full variable domain, rest sourced from reference TRBV19 and TRBJ2-1, is DGGITQSPKYLFRKEGQNVTLSCEQNLNHDAMYWYRQDPGQGLRLIYYSQIVNDFQKGDIAEGYSVSREKKESFPLTVTSAQKNPTAFYLCASSRPPQTSGNEQFFGPGTRLTVL.

As concerns this clonotype: A much larger clone lies a single base off, so this may be a read error. This rearrangement joins TRBV20-1 to TRBJ1-6, with D unclear. CDR3 size: 12 residues. Trimming pared 6 bases from V and 7 bases from J, leaving 10 bases between. CDR1 and CDR2 from the germline V gene are DFQATT and SNEGSKA (reference sequence). The CDR3 DNA sequence: TGCAGTGCGCGGATTAAAAATTCACCCCTCCACTTT. It encodes CSARIKNSPLHF.

As regards this clonotype: This may come from a read error, since a much larger clone is one base off. The chain employs TRBV5-6 and TRBJ2-6; tentatively, D is TRBD1 (5 bases). The CDR3 runs 14 residues. Germline values: CDR1 SGHDT, CDR2 YYEEEE. The CDR3 DNA reads as TGTGCCAGCAGCTCCCCCGCTGGGGCCAACGTCCTGGCTTTC. It specifies CASSSPAGANVLAF.

As to this clonotype: A much larger clonotype is one base distant, so this may be a read error. The genes are TRBV24-1 and TRBJ2-5; TRBD1 matches 7 bases. Germline V gene sequence: CDR1 KGHDR, CDR2 SFDVKD. CDR3 length equals 15 residues. With 6 bases clipped from V and 0 bases from J, the junction kept 6 bases outside the gene matches. Here the CDR3 reads CATSYPGQNQETQYF. The CDR3 region has the DNA TGTGCCACCAGTTACCCGGGACAGAACCAAGAGACCCAGTACTTC.

Points on this clonotype: At one of its ends the junction is not consistent with the germline gene, which may arise from a read error. This rearrangement joins TRBV20-1 to TRBJ2-5, with D perhaps matching TRBD2 (5 bases). This CDR3 contains 11 residues. CDR1 and CDR2 (germline): DFQATT, SNEGSKA (reference sequence). The DNA of the CDR3 is TGCAGTGGGAGGAATCAAGAGACTCAGCACTTC. Translation gives CSGRNQETQHF.

Comments on this clonotype: This could be a read error, since a much larger clone is one nucleotide away. The chain is built from TRBV5-6 and TRBJ2-7, with D uncertain. Germline CDR1 and CDR2: SGHDT and YYEEEE. CDR3 length: 11 amino acids. CDR3 sequence reads: CVSSYAYEQYF. For the CDR3, the DNA is TGTGTCAGCAGTTATGCCTACGAGCAGTACTTC.

This clonotype was seen a handful of times. A read error may explain this, as a much larger clone is one base away. The rearrangement uses TRBV6-5 and TRBJ2-7; D is perhaps TRBD2 (5 bases). CDR1 and CDR2 (germline): MNHEY, SVGAGI. The CDR3 runs to 14 residues. V was pared by 10 bases and J by 4 bases, with 20 bases between. The CDR3 loop reads CANSPGPGRYEQYF. In nucleotides, the CDR3 is TGTGCCAACAGCCCTGGCCCGGGAAGGTACGAGCAGTACTTC.